This entry lists 28 T cell receptor beta chains sequenced from one sample in a study of blood T cells in healthy people across ages. A J-beta primer mix and a sample-barcoded 5' primer were used in a second PCR of roughly 7 to 12 cycles. TCRdb re-called the 5' RACE reads with MiXCR, one entry per CDR3 protein. The repertoire consists of 600,000 or so distinct CDR3 sequences, with approximately 30% occurring once and the leading ten covering around 16%. Sequencing was carried out using blood. The source is a woman aged 80 or older in good health.

The gene calls are TRBV6-1 and TRBJ1-5; weak D call: TRBD1 (6 bases). The germline V and J ends were trimmed by 6 bases and 1 base, with 22 bases remaining between them. Per germline, CDR1 MNHNS and CDR2 SASEGT. The CDR3 sequence is 18 residues long. CDR3 loop: CASSRTGSQGTSNQPQHF. DNA of the CDR3: TGTGCCAGCAGCCGCACCGGGTCACAGGGAACGAGCAATCAGCCCCAGCATTTT.

The sample holds a few counts of this clonotype. The chain uses TRBV9 and TRBJ1-1, with D possibly being TRBD1 (6 bases). The V end lost 6 bases, the J end lost 1 base, and 13 bases lay between the germline ends. There are 14 residues in the CDR3. From germline, CDR1 is SGDLS and CDR2 YYNGEE. The CDR3 reads CASNKGGPNTEAFF. The CDR3 nucleotides read TGTGCCAGCAATAAGGGGGGACCGAACACTGAAGCTTTCTTT.

This clonotype was seen at least ten times. The V call is TRBV7-8, the J call TRBJ1-4; D is ambiguous. V was shortened by 3 bases and J by 4 bases, with 12 bases between the two germline ends. The CDR3 has 15 residues. Germline-derived CDR1 and CDR2 are SGHVS and FQNEAQ. The CDR3 bases are TGTGCCAGCAGCTTTAACAGAAGTCTTAATGAAAAACTGTTTTTT. It translates to CASSFNRSLNEKLFF. The whole variable domain, filled in from reference TRBV7-8 and TRBJ1-4, reads GAGVSQSPRYKVAKRGQDVALRCDPISGHVSLFWYQQALGQGPEFLTYFQNEAQLDKSGLPSDRFFAERPEGSVSTLKIQRTQQEDSAVYLCASSFNRSLNEKLFFGSGTQLSVL.

This clonotype appeared a few times. This sequence may be a read error, since a much larger clone differs from it by one base. The chain uses TRBV5-1 and TRBJ2-5; 13 positions agree with TRBD2. The DNA matches TRBJ2-7 better at its end, which makes the J call doubtful. Germline assignment: CDR1 SGHRS and CDR2 YFSETQ. The CDR3 length is 15 residues. In DNA form, the CDR3 reads TGCGCCAACAGCTCAGGACTAGCGGGGGTGTACGAGCAGTACTTC. This codes for CANSSGLAGVYEQYF.

About this clonotype itself: A much more abundant neighbour one base away suggests this may be a read error. The V and J genes are TRBV4-3 and TRBJ2-1, with TRBD1 as a possible D gene (6 bases). The CDR3 runs to 15 residues. The germline CDR1 and CDR2 sequences are LGHNA and YSLEER. Trimming removed 2 bases from V and 10 bases from J, with 18 bases in between. CDR3 residues: CASSQSGASSYEQFF. The CDR3 DNA reads TGCGCCAGCAGCCAATCAGGGGCGAGCTCCTACGAGCAGTTCTTC.

Notes on this clonotype: A read error may be the cause here, since a much bigger clone is one base away. This chain links TRBV7-2 with TRBJ1-5; D is ambiguous. From germline, CDR1 is SGHTA and CDR2 FQGNSA. This CDR3 spans 14 amino acids. Trimming removed 5 bases from V and 3 bases from J, with 11 bases in between. The CDR3 sequence: CASSPWASNQPQHF. The CDR3 DNA sequence: TGTGCCAGCAGCCCTTGGGCCTCCAATCAGCCCCAGCATTTT.

This clonotype was picked up a small number of times. The V and J genes are TRBV25-1 and TRBJ2-5, with 12 bases that match TRBD2. The CDR3 covers 16 residues. With 1 base clipped from V and 11 bases from J, the junction kept 11 bases outside the gene matches. From germline, CDR1 is MGHDK and CDR2 SYGVNS. The DNA of the CDR3 is TGTGCCAGCAGTGAATTTGCTAGCGGGGGGGCAGAGGAGCAGTACTTC. It translates to CASSEFASGGAEEQYF.

This chain uses TRBV3-1 with TRBJ2-5, with 8 bases aligning to TRBD1. Losses at the gene ends were 0 bases for V and 13 bases for J; bases not matched to a gene: 19. The germline V gene encodes CDR1 LGHDT and CDR2 YNNKEL (reference sequence). The CDR3 has 17 residues. CDR3 sequence (DNA): TGTGCCAGCAGCCAAGATTCGGCAGGGGGCATGAGGCCCGGGTCGTACTTC. Amino acids: CASSQDSAGGMRPGSYF.

In the case of this clonotype: This may be a read error, as it is one base from a much larger clone. The rearrangement joins TRBV20-1 to TRBJ2-1, with D possibly matching TRBD1 (6 bases). Germline CDR1 and CDR2: DFQATT and SNEGSKA (reference sequence). This CDR3 region has 12 residues. The CDR3 nucleotides read TGCAGTGTTGGGGGCTTGTACAAGGAGCAGTTCTTC. Translation gives CSVGGLYKEQFF.

The genes are TRBV7-9 and TRBJ2-1, with TRBD1 matching 8 bases. The CDR3 has 14 amino acids. Per germline, CDR1 SEHNR and CDR2 FQNEAQ (reference sequence). Losses at the gene ends were 3 bases for V and 6 bases for J; bases not matched to a gene: 4. The CDR3 DNA sequence: TGTGCCAGCAGCTTCGGTCAGGGGGCCAATGAGCAGTTCTTC. Its translation is CASSFGQGANEQFF. Full variable domain (missing parts from reference TRBV7-9 and TRBJ2-1): DTGVSQNPRHKITKRGQNVTFRCDPISEHNRLYWYRQTLGQGPEFLTYFQNEAQLEKSRLLSDRFSAERPKGSFSTLEIQRTEQGDSAMYLCASSFGQGANEQFFGPGTRLTVL.

This clonotype was recorded many times. The chain links TRBV15 to TRBJ2-1; 12 positions agree with TRBD1. The germline CDR1 and CDR2 sequences are LNHNV and YYDKDF (reference sequence). The CDR3 totals 14 residues. J gave up 8 bases and V 3 bases, and 2 bases lay outside the gene matches. The CDR3 here is CATSRGQGADEQFF. In DNA, the CDR3 is TGTGCCACCAGCAGGGGACAGGGGGCGGATGAGCAGTTCTTC.

This clonotype was recorded at least ten times. The chain carries TRBV15 and TRBJ2-7; 11 positions agree with TRBD2. Germline-derived CDR1 and CDR2 are LNHNV and YYDKDF (reference sequence). The CDR3 totals 18 residues. Trimming took 0 bases from V and 4 from J; bases not matched to a gene: 11. The CDR3 nucleotides are TGTGCCACCAGCAGAGATCTCGGAACTAGCGGGGGAGCTTACGAGCAGTACTTC. This sequence encodes CATSRDLGTSGGAYEQYF.

This clonotype was seen at least ten times. The chain couples TRBV7-2 to TRBJ1-5; D unclear. CDR3 length equals 13 residues. Germline CDR1 reads SGHTA; CDR2 reads FQGNSA. V was pared by 2 bases and J by 6 bases, with 8 bases between. The CDR3 reads CASSLFDVQPQHF. CDR3 in DNA: TGTGCCAGCAGCTTATTCGATGTTCAGCCCCAGCATTTT. Full variable domain (remainder filled in from reference TRBV7-2 and TRBJ1-5): GAGVSQSPSNKVTEKGKDVELRCDPISGHTALYWYRQSLGQGLEFLIYFQGNSAPDKSGLPSDRFSAERTGGSVSTLTIQRTQQEDSAVYLCASSLFDVQPQHFGDGTRLSIL.

This clonotype was observed a single time. The chain has TRBV4-1 and TRBJ2-7; a possible D gene is TRBD1 (5 bases). Between the trimmed V and J ends, which lost 3 bases and 10 bases, there was a span of 10 bases. This CDR3 has 11 residues. From germline, CDR1 is MGHRA and CDR2 YSYEKL. CDR3 DNA: TGCGCCAGCAGCCACCAGGGAACCCAGTACTTC. It translates to CASSHQGTQYF.

This clonotype was counted a few times. The J gene is TRBJ1-1, the V gene TRBV30, with D tentatively TRBD1 (6 bases). CDR3 length: 9 amino acids. Trimming removed 7 bases at V and 11 bases at J, with 11 bases between. Germline CDR1 GTSNPN, CDR2 SVGIG (reference sequence). As DNA, the CDR3 is TGTGCCTCGGACAGTCACGCTTTCTTT. Translating gives CASDSHAFF. The full variable domain, rest sourced from reference TRBV30 and TRBJ1-1, is SQTIHQWPATLVQPVGSPLSLECTVEGTSNPNLYWYRQAAGRGLQLLFYSVGIGQISSEVPQNLSASRPQDRQFILSSKKLLLSDSGFYLCASDSHAFFGQGTRLTVV.

About this clonotype itself: A single base separates this from a much larger clone, so it may be a read error. The chain employs TRBV5-1 and TRBJ1-6; 7 positions agree with TRBD1. CDR3 length: 15 residues. The junction had 14 bases not matched to a gene; V was cut back by 7 bases and J by 10 bases. Germline CDR1 is SGHRS and CDR2 is YFSETQ. The CDR3 is CASGTRDSRNSPLHF. In DNA, the CDR3 is TGCGCCAGCGGCACGCGGGACAGCAGAAACTCACCCCTCCACTTT.

This clonotype was counted ten times or more. The rearrangement joins TRBV7-2 to TRBJ1-2; 8 bases fit TRBD1. With 1 base clipped from V and 2 bases from J, the junction kept 3 bases outside the gene matches. CDR1 is SGHTA and CDR2 is FQGNSA in the germline V gene. There are 15 residues in the CDR3. The CDR3 spells CASSLERTGNYGYTF. The CDR3 nucleotides read TGTGCCAGCAGCTTAGAGAGGACAGGGAACTATGGCTACACCTTC.

This clonotype turned up a few times. Given a much more abundant clone one base away, this may be a read error. The chain recombines TRBV4-3 with TRBJ2-7; no clear D gene. The CDR3 spans 14 residues. Trimming left V 0 bases short and J 4 bases short, with 10 bases between. Germline loops: CDR1 LGHNA, CDR2 YSLEER. CDR3 residues: CASSQEKPYYEQYF. In DNA form, the CDR3 reads TGCGCCAGCAGCCAAGAAAAGCCGTATTACGAGCAGTACTTC.

The chain employs TRBV5-6 and TRBJ1-1; D not resolved. The ends were cut back, 2 bases at V and 0 bases at J, with 14 bases in the middle. This CDR3 has 16 amino acids. CDR1 is SGHDT and CDR2 is YYEEEE in the germline V gene. The CDR3 bases are TGTGCCAGCAGCTTTCGTTCTCGGCTTTTGAACACTGAAGCTTTCTTT. Its protein product is CASSFRSRLLNTEAFF.

The chain couples TRBV4-3 to TRBJ2-5; the match to TRBD2 covers 13 bases. Germline values: CDR1 LGHNA, CDR2 YSLEER. V was clipped by 4 bases and J by 11 bases; unmatched bases: 13. This CDR3 is 16 amino acids long. CDR3 region: CASSLMTSGGYNEQYF. The CDR3 DNA follows: TGCGCCAGCAGCCTAATGACTAGCGGGGGGTACAATGAGCAGTACTTC.

The V gene is TRBV28, the J gene TRBJ1-6; no clear D. There are 13 residues in the CDR3. Germline CDR1 reads MDHEN; CDR2 reads SYDVKM. Trimming left V 9 bases short and J 7 bases short, with 13 bases between. This CDR3 is CARSILGNSPLHF. The CDR3 DNA sequence: TGTGCCAGGTCCATCTTAGGCAATTCACCCCTCCACTTT.

This rearrangement joins TRBV9 to TRBJ2-7; D is ambiguous. Per germline, CDR1 SGDLS and CDR2 YYNGEE. There are 15 residues in the CDR3. Trimming shortened V by 4 bases and J by 6 bases, and 20 bases separated the two germline ends. The CDR3 DNA reads as TGTGCCAGCAGCCGTCTAGGGCTAGTGGGCGGCGAGCAGTACTTC. Its translation: CASSRLGLVGGEQYF.

The V call is TRBV20-1, the J call TRBJ2-1, with TRBD2 identical over 8 bases. Unmatched junction bases numbered 6, after V lost 6 bases and J lost 8 bases. This CDR3 comprises 12 residues. Germline V gives CDR1 DFQATT, CDR2 SNEGSKA (reference sequence). The CDR3 here is CSANRGGHEQFF. The CDR3 nucleotides are TGCAGTGCCAACCGGGGGGGGCATGAGCAGTTCTTC.

The sample holds many counts of this clonotype. The chain has TRBV7-9 and TRBJ2-2; 9 nucleotides match TRBD1. V shed 6 bases and J 3 bases; nucleotides not matched to a gene: 8. The CDR3 contains 16 residues. Germline assignment: CDR1 SEHNR and CDR2 FQNEAQ (reference sequence). CDR3 loop: CASSHRGQGDTGELFF. The CDR3 DNA follows: TGTGCCAGCAGTCATCGGGGACAGGGAGACACCGGGGAGCTGTTTTTT.

This clonotype has a count of ten or more. The chain uses TRBV2 and TRBJ1-2; D is ambiguous. Germline CDR1 reads SNHLY; CDR2 reads FYNNEI. This CDR3 is 12 amino acids long. Between the trimmed V and J ends, which lost 6 bases and 7 bases, there was a span of 12 bases. CDR3 sequence: CASSPLFGGYTF. CDR3 in DNA: TGTGCCAGCAGCCCCCTATTTGGTGGCTACACCTTC.

In this sample, this clonotype turned up many times. The chain uses TRBV7-2 and TRBJ2-7; 8 bases align to TRBD2. The CDR3 is 16 residues long. V was pared by 1 base and J by 2 bases, with 7 bases of the junction left unmatched. Germline CDR1 and CDR2: SGHTA and FQGNSA. The CDR3 sequence is CASSLGSGGTTYEQYF. CDR3 DNA: TGTGCCAGCAGCTTAGGTTCGGGGGGGACGACCTACGAGCAGTACTTC.

The CDR3 here is CASSPAVGRATGELFF. For the CDR3, the DNA is TGTGCCAGCAGCCCGGCTGTTGGACGTGCCACCGGGGAGCTGTTTTTT. This rearrangement joins TRBV3-1 to TRBJ2-2; D unclear. Germline lookup yields CDR1 LGHDT and CDR2 YNNKEL (reference sequence). The ends were cut back, 4 bases at V and 4 bases at J, with 16 bases in the middle. This CDR3 is built from 16 residues.

As for this clonotype: Mismatch with germline at one junction end may stem from a read error. The V call is TRBV28, the J call TRBJ1-4; the match to TRBD1 covers 11 bases. The CDR3 extends over 14 amino acids. Germline V lookup: CDR1 MDHEN, CDR2 SYDVKM. CDR3 in DNA: TGTGCCACCAGTTTGCAAGGGACAGGGGGAAAACTGTTTTTT. As protein: CATSLQGTGGKLFF.